A selection of T cell receptor beta chains follows, all from one sample in a study of blood T cell repertoires in COVID-19. Profiling relied on immunoSEQ multiplex PCR, and the TCRdb table lists in-frame clones only, not all of them. The top ten hold roughly 3% of the sample, which has around 190,000 clones, roughly 84% seen once. Source material: PBMCs or T cells enriched from blood (not recorded which). Receptors were obtained from a woman in her twenties or thirties who had recovered from COVID-19. Each CDR3 is given with its conserved first and last residue. Fields, in order: V gene, J gene, CDR3 protein.

V: TRBV28; J: TRBJ2-7; CDR3: CASSPGGLSSYEQYF
V: TRBV19; J: TRBJ1-1; CDR3: CASSIFDRGRVNTEAFF
V: TRBV27; J: TRBJ1-1; CDR3: CASSLGPGGSNTEAFF
V: TRBV19; J: TRBJ1-1; CDR3: CASRTGTVNTEAFF
V: TRBV5-1; J: TRBJ1-1; CDR3: CASTRGGAANTEAFF
V: TRBV28; J: TRBJ2-7; CDR3: CASRTSGTGKDEQYF
V: TRBV2; J: TRBJ2-7; CDR3: CASRLSIRSARHEQYF
V: TRBV11-2; J: TRBJ1-1; CDR3: CASRVSGGGRGNTEAFF
V: TRBV27; J: TRBJ1-2; CDR3: CASSLGTGREVDGYTF
V: TRBV2; J: TRBJ2-7; CDR3: CAGGLAGASYEQYF
V: TRBV3-1/TRBV3-2; J: TRBJ1-4; CDR3: CASSQEDRLNEKLFF
V: TRBV19; J: TRBJ2-1; CDR3: CASSPQGDSSYNEQFF
V: TRBV5-1; J: TRBJ2-5; CDR3: CASRAYRGQEETQYF
V: TRBV30; J: TRBJ2-4; CDR3: CAWEGEGLNIQYF
V: TRBV11-2; J: TRBJ2-3; CDR3: CASSLGRGTSGTDTQYF
V: TRBV27; J: TRBJ1-5; CDR3: CASSSSPPRSNQPQHF
V: TRBV5-1; J: TRBJ1-3; CDR3: CASRQTGQAGNTIYF